Listed below are T cell receptor beta chains from one sample, sequenced in a study of T cells in Graves' hyperthyroidism and ophthalmopathy. TCRdb re-called the multiplex PCR reads through MiXCR, storing one row per CDR3 protein. The repertoire consists of 700,000 to 950,000 distinct CDR3 sequences, with approximately 40% occurring once and the leading ten covering 31%. Specimen: blood. These receptors all come from a woman aged 35 to 49 with Graves' hyperthyroidism. Both conserved end residues are part of each CDR3. A D gene is named only where the DNA matches it firmly. Only part of the rows carry a size: once, few, many, or a class if the clone is expanded.

TRBJ2-2,-,TRBV6-6,-,CASSYTAVTGELFF,TGTGCCAGCAGTTACACTGCTGTAACCGGGGAGCTGTTTTTT
TRBJ2-7,TRBD2,TRBV27,few,CASSLRAGVWEQYF,TGTGCCAGCAGTTTACGCGCGGGGGTGTGGGAGCAGTACTTC
TRBJ1-1,-,TRBV27,few,CASSLSTASYTEAFF,TGTGCCAGCAGTTTATCGACAGCAAGTTACACTGAAGCTTTCTTT
TRBJ1-5,TRBD1,TRBV27,-,CASSPGGSSNQPQHF,TGTGCCAGCAGTCCAGGGGGGTCGAGCAATCAGCCCCAGCATTTT
TRBJ2-2,-,TRBV7-9,few,CASSLGLTGNTGELFF,TGTGCCAGCAGCTTGGGCCTGACAGGGAACACCGGGGAGCTGTTTTTT
TRBJ1-3,-,TRBV4-3,few,CASSQGTAVSGNTIYF,TGCGCCAGCAGCCAAGGGACTGCCGTCTCTGGAAACACCATATATTTT
TRBJ2-5,-,TRBV29-1,many,CSVPVQETQYF,TGCAGCGTTCCGGTCCAAGAGACCCAGTACTTC
TRBJ2-5,-,TRBV2,-,CASSEGGEETQYF,TGTGCCAGCAGTGAGGGCGGGGAAGAGACCCAGTACTTC
TRBJ1-2,TRBD1,TRBV10-3,-,CAISEGQDGGGYAF,TGTGCCATCAGTGAGGGACAGGATGGAGGTGGCTACGCCTTC
TRBJ1-1,-,TRBV29-1,-,CSVSVWGNTEAFF,TGCAGCGTTTCCGTCTGGGGGAACACTGAAGCTTTCTTT
TRBJ2-2,-,TRBV19,many,CASTKEGASGELFF,TGTGCCAGTACCAAGGAAGGGGCGAGCGGGGAGCTGTTTTTT
TRBJ2-7,-,TRBV20-1,-,CSASDLSSAYEQYF,TGCAGTGCTAGCGACCTCTCATCGGCCTACGAGCAGTACTTC
TRBJ1-4,-,TRBV9,-,CASSVDGSPNEKLFF,TGTGCCAGCAGCGTAGACGGATCTCCTAATGAAAAACTGTTTTTT
TRBJ2-5,-,TRBV6-5,-,CASSYSPDSSPRAQYF,TGTGCCAGCAGTTACTCGCCGGACAGTTCGCCGAGGGCCCAGTACTTC
TRBJ1-6,-,TRBV4-1,many,CASSPTGNNSPLHF,TGCGCCAGCAGCCCAACGGGGAATAATTCACCCCTCCACTTT
TRBJ2-5,-,TRBV10-3,-,CAISESLQYF,TGTGCCATCAGTGAGTCGTTACAGTACTTC